The 19 T cell receptor beta chains given below trace back to one sample, sequenced in a study of blood T cells in healthy people across ages. A second PCR of roughly 7 to 11 cycles used a sample-barcoded 5' primer and a J-beta primer mix. TCRdb used MiXCR to reprocess the 5' RACE reads, holding one entry per CDR3 protein. The repertoire holds about 640,000 distinct CDR3 sequences, under 65% seen once, with around 37% in the top ten. The sample taken for sequencing was blood. These receptors originate from a man aged 55 to 70 in good health.

This clonotype has a handful of counts. CDR3 in DNA: TGCAGTGCAACGGACAGGGGGGGTCAAGAGACCCAGTACTTC. Translating gives CSATDRGGQETQYF. V gene TRBV20-1 combines with J gene TRBJ2-5; 10 nucleotides line up with TRBD1. Germline loops: CDR1 DFQATT, CDR2 SNEGSKA (reference sequence). With 6 bases clipped from V and 2 bases from J, the junction kept 6 bases outside the gene matches. The CDR3 runs 14 residues.

Notes on this clonotype: At one boundary the junction diverges from the germline segment, which might be a read error. The chain combines TRBV3-1 with TRBJ1-4; D is unresolved. This CDR3 region has 15 residues. The germline V gene encodes CDR1 LGHDT and CDR2 YNNKEL (reference sequence). For the CDR3, the DNA is TGTGCCAGCAACCAATCGACGGTTTCTAATGAAAAACTGTTTTTT. Translation gives CASNQSTVSNEKLFF.

This CDR3 is CSARGLAHNEQFF. Here the CDR3 DNA reads TGCAGTGCTAGGGGACTAGCTCACAATGAGCAGTTCTTC. The J gene is TRBJ2-1, the V gene TRBV20-1; 9 bases match TRBD2. This CDR3 is built from 13 residues. The V and J ends lost 3 bases and 5 bases, in that order; junction bases with no gene match: 2. Per the germline V gene, CDR1 is DFQATT and CDR2 is SNEGSKA (reference sequence).

About this clonotype: It may be a read error: a sequence one base away is much more abundant. This chain links TRBV11-2 with TRBJ2-7; unclear D gene. Germline V gene lookup returns CDR1 SGHAT and CDR2 FQNNGV. This CDR3 contains 11 residues. V lost 5 bases and J 3 bases, leaving 5 bases between the germline ends. DNA of the CDR3: TGTGCCAGCAGCCACTTCTACGAGCAGTACTTC. It yields the protein CASSHFYEQYF.

The rearrangement joins TRBV5-1 to TRBJ1-1; 7 bases match TRBD1. Per the germline V gene, CDR1 is SGHRS and CDR2 is YFSETQ. With V trimmed by 7 bases and J by 3 bases, 12 bases remained unmatched. This CDR3 has 15 residues. In DNA form, the CDR3 reads TGCGCCAGCCAAATGACAGGGTGGGGGGACACTGAAGCTTTCTTT. Protein sequence: CASQMTGWGDTEAFF.

The V gene is TRBV9, the J gene TRBJ1-1, with TRBD1 identical over 7 bases. This CDR3 has 15 residues. With 3 bases clipped from V and 1 base from J, the junction kept 6 bases outside the gene matches. Germline lookup yields CDR1 SGDLS and CDR2 YYNGEE. The CDR3 sequence: CASSGPGQRNTEAFF. The CDR3 DNA is TGTGCCAGCAGCGGACCGGGACAGAGGAACACTGAAGCTTTCTTT. The variable domain in full, completed from reference TRBV9 and TRBJ1-1, reads DSGVTQTPKHLITATGQRVTLRCSPRSGDLSVYWYQQSLDQGLQFLIQYYNGEERAKGNILERFSAQQFPDLHSELNLSSLELGDSALYFCASSGPGQRNTEAFFGQGTRLTVV.

The V call is TRBV28, the J call TRBJ1-4; maybe TRBD1 (5 bases). Trimming cost V 6 bases and J 7 bases, with 12 bases left between them. Per germline, CDR1 MDHEN and CDR2 SYDVKM. The CDR3 has 13 residues. This chain's CDR3 is CASRIRVTEKLFF. The CDR3 DNA sequence: TGTGCCAGCAGAATCAGGGTTACTGAAAAACTGTTTTTT.

The chain joins TRBV29-1 to TRBJ2-1, with a weak D call TRBD2 (5 bases). V lost 6 bases and J 6 bases, leaving 15 bases between the germline ends. Germline V gene lookup returns CDR1 SQVTM and CDR2 ANQGSEA. The CDR3 is 13 amino acids. CDR3 in amino acids: CSVESRRSNEQFF. In DNA form, the CDR3 reads TGCAGCGTAGAGTCCAGGAGGAGCAATGAGCAGTTCTTC.

The rearrangement links TRBV10-3 to TRBJ2-2; D gene ambiguous. Trimming left V 4 bases short and J 2 bases short, with 8 bases between. Germline V gene sequence: CDR1 ENHRY, CDR2 SYGVKD. The CDR3 loop spans 14 amino acids. This CDR3 is CAISGYQNTGELFF. The DNA for the CDR3 is TGTGCCATCAGTGGGTACCAAAACACCGGGGAGCTGTTTTTT.

V is TRBV7-2 and J is TRBJ1-1; no firm D call. The germline V and J ends were trimmed by 1 base and 3 bases, with 15 bases remaining between them. This CDR3 comprises 16 residues. CDR1 and CDR2 from the germline V gene are SGHTA and FQGNSA. The CDR3 coding sequence is TGTGCCAGCAGCTTAGAAAGTAGGATGAGGCACACTGAAGCTTTCTTT. Amino acid sequence: CASSLESRMRHTEAFF.

The rearrangement links TRBV20-1 to TRBJ2-3; the match to TRBD2 covers 11 bases. V lost 5 bases and J lost 4; bases outside the gene matches: 2. The CDR3 has 13 amino acids. The V gene's germline CDR1 is DFQATT and CDR2 SNEGSKA (reference sequence). As DNA, the CDR3 is TGCAGTGCTTATAGCGGGGGGGCAGATACGCAGTATTTT. As protein: CSAYSGGADTQYF.

V usage is TRBV15 and J usage is TRBJ2-3; TRBD2 is a possible D gene (6 bases). The CDR3 is 14 amino acids. Trimming removed 0 bases from V and 3 bases from J, with 7 bases in between. Germline V gene sequence: CDR1 LNHNV, CDR2 YYDKDF (reference sequence). CDR3 region: CATSRDRGTDTQYF. The CDR3 bases are TGTGCCACCAGCAGAGATCGGGGGACAGATACGCAGTATTTT.

The V and J genes are TRBV14 and TRBJ2-4; the match to TRBD2 covers 8 bases. Germline V gives CDR1 SGHDN, CDR2 FVKESK. The CDR3 runs 13 residues. The trim removed 1 base at V and 13 bases at J, leaving 6 bases unmatched. The CDR3 sequence is CASSQGPGREQYF. CDR3 DNA sequence: TGTGCCAGCAGCCAAGGACCCGGGAGGGAGCAGTACTTC.

V and J are TRBV10-3 and TRBJ2-4, with 10 nucleotides matching TRBD2. The end of the DNA aligns better with TRBJ2-7, so the J call may be wrong. The CDR3 runs 13 residues. Germline lookup yields CDR1 ENHRY and CDR2 SYGVKD. DNA for the CDR3: TGTGCCATCAATAGCGGGGGGAGGTACGAGCAGTACTTC. Translation gives CAINSGGRYEQYF.

V usage is TRBV4-2 and J usage is TRBJ2-5, with TRBD2 matching 9 bases. The J call may be faulty, since TRBJ2-1 better matches the DNA end. Germline V gene data show CDR1 as LGHNA and CDR2 as YNFKEQ. This CDR3 is 16 amino acids long. The CDR3 reads CASSQVAGGFQETQFF. The CDR3 coding sequence is TGTGCCAGCAGCCAAGTTGCGGGGGGGTTCCAAGAGACCCAGTTCTTC.

The V gene is TRBV6-5, the J gene TRBJ2-7; 8 bases match TRBD1. The CDR3 extends over 15 amino acids. Trimming took 7 bases from V and 0 from J; bases not matched to a gene: 8. The V gene's germline CDR1 is MNHEY and CDR2 SVGAGI. The CDR3: CASNPGQDFSYEQYF. The CDR3 nucleotides read TGTGCCAGCAACCCGGGACAGGATTTCTCCTACGAGCAGTACTTC.

The gene calls are TRBV20-1 and TRBJ1-4; D not certain. This CDR3 is built from 17 residues. Germline-derived CDR1 and CDR2 are DFQATT and SNEGSKA (reference sequence). V was shortened by 1 base and J by 0 bases, with 15 bases between the two germline ends. The CDR3 reads CSARGPLTTATNEKLFF. The CDR3 nucleotides read TGCAGTGCTAGAGGTCCTCTCACCACTGCAACTAATGAAAAACTGTTTTTT.

The chain joins TRBV2 to TRBJ2-5; D is possibly TRBD1 or TRBD2 (5 bases each). V lost 6 bases, J lost 3 bases, and 14 bases lay in between. The CDR3 extends over 14 amino acids. Germline V gives CDR1 SNHLY, CDR2 FYNNEI. In DNA, the CDR3 is TGTGCCAGCAGGGATGGGACCGCGGAAGAGACCCAGTACTTC. Its translation: CASRDGTAEETQYF.

This clonotype was seen only a few times. CDR3 nucleotides: TGTGCCAGCAGTTTTGGATGGGGAGCTGGGGCCAACGTCCTGACTTTC. As protein: CASSFGWGAGANVLTF. This chain links TRBV27 with TRBJ2-6, with D possibly TRBD2 on 5 matching bases. Trimming pared 3 bases from V and 2 bases from J, leaving 11 bases between. The CDR3 runs 16 residues. Germline V gives CDR1 MNHEY, CDR2 SMNVEV (reference sequence).